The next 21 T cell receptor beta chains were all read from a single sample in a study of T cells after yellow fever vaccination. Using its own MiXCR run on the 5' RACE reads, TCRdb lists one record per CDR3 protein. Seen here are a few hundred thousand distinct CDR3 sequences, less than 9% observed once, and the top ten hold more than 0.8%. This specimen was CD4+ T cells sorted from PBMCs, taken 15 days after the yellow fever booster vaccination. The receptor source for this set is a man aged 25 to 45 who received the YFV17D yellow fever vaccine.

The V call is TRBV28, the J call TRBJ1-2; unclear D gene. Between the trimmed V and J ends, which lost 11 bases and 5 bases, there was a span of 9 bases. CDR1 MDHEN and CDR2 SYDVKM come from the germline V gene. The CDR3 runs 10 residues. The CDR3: CAVRRYGYTF. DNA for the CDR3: TGTGCCGTCAGGCGGTATGGCTACACCTTC.

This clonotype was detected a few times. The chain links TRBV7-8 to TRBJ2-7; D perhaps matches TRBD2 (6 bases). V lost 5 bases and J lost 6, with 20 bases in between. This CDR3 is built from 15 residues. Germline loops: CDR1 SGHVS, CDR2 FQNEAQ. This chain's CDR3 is CASSELGSAGLEQYF. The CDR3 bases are TGTGCCAGCAGCGAACTCGGGTCCGCGGGGCTCGAGCAGTACTTC.

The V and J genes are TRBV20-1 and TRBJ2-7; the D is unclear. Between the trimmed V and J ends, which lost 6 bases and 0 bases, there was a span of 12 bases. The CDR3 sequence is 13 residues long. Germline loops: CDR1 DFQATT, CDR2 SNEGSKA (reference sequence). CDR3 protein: CSARWDSSYEQYF. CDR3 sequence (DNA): TGCAGTGCCCGGTGGGATAGCTCCTACGAGCAGTACTTC.

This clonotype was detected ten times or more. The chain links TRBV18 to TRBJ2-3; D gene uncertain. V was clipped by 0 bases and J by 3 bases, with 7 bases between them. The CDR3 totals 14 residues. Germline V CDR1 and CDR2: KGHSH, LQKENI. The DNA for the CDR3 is TGTGCCAGCTCACCACCCACAAAAACAGATACGCAGTATTTT. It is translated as CASSPPTKTDTQYF.

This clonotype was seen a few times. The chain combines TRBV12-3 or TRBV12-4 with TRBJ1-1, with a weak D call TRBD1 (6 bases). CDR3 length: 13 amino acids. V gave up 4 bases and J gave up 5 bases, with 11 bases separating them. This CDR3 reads CASSSTGRTEAFF. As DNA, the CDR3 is TGTGCCAGCAGTTCCACAGGGCGAACTGAAGCTTTCTTT.

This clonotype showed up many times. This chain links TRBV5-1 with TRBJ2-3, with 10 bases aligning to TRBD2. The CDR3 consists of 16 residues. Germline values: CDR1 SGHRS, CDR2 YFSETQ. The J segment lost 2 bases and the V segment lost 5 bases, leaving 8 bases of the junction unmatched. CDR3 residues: CASRIAGGPLTDTQYF. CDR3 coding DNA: TGCGCCAGCAGAATAGCGGGAGGCCCCCTCACAGATACGCAGTATTTT.

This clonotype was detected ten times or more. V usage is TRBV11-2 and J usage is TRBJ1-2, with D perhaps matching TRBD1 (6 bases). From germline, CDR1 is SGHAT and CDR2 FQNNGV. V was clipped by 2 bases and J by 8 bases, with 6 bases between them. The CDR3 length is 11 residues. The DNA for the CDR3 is TGTGCCAGCAGCTTAACAGGGGGCTACACCTTC. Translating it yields CASSLTGGYTF.

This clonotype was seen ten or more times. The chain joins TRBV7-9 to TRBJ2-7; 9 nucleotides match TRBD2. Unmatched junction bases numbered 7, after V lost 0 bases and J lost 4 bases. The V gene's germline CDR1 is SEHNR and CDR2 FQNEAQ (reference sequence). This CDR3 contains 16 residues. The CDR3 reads CASSLALGSGSYEQYF. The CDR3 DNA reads TGTGCCAGCAGCTTAGCGCTTGGTAGCGGGAGTTACGAGCAGTACTTC.

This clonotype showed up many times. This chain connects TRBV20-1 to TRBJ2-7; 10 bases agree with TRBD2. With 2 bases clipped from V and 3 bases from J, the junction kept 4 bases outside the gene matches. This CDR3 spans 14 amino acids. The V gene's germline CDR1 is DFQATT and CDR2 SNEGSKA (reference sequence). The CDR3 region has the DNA TGCAGTGCTAGATTAGCGGGAGGACGCTACGAGCAGTACTTC. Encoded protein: CSARLAGGRYEQYF.

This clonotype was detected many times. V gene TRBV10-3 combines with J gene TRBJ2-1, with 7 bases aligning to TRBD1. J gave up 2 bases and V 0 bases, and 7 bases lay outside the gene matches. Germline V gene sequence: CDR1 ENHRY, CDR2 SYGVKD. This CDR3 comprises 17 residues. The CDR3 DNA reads TGTGCCATCAGTGAGTCGAGAGACAGGGTGGCCTACAATGAGCAGTTCTTC. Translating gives CAISESRDRVAYNEQFF.

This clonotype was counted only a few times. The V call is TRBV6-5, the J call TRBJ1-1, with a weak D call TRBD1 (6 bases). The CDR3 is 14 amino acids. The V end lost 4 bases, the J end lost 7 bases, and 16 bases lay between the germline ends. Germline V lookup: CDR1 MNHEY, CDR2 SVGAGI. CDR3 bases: TGTGCCAGCAGTTTGACAGGCCTTGGGGGTGAAGCTTTCTTT. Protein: CASSLTGLGGEAFF.

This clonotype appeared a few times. The CDR3 nucleotides read TGTGCCAGCAGCTTACAGGGGTCTGGAAACACCATATATTTT. As protein: CASSLQGSGNTIYF. J is TRBJ1-3 and V is TRBV7-9; tentatively, D is TRBD1 (6 bases). CDR3 length: 14 amino acids. Deletions cut 2 bases from V and 1 base from J, with 6 bases between. Germline CDR1 is SEHNR and CDR2 is FQNEAQ (reference sequence).

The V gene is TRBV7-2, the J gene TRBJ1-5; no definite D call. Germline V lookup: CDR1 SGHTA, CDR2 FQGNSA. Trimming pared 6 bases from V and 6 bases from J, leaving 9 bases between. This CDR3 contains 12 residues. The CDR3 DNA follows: TGTGCCAGCAGTAATGTGGCTCAGCCCCAGCATTTT. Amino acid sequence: CASSNVAQPQHF.

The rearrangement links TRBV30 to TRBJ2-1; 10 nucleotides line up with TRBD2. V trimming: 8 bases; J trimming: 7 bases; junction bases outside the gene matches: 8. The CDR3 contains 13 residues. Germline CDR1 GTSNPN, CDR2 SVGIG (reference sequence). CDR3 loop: CALRAGGRNEQFF. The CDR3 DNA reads TGTGCCCTGCGAGCGGGAGGGAGGAATGAGCAGTTCTTC.

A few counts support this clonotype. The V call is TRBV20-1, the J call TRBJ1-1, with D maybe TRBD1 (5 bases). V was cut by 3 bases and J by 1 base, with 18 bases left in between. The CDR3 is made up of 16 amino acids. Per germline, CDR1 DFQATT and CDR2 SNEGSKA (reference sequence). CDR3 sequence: CSASPSLWGRNTEAFF. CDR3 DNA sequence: TGCAGTGCTAGTCCCTCCTTGTGGGGCCGGAACACTGAAGCTTTCTTT.

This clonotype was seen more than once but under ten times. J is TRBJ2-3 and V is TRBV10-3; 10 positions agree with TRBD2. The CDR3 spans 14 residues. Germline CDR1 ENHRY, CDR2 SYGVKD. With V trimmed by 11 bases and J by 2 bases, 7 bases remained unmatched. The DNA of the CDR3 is TGTGCCTCCGGACTAGCGGTACCCACAGATACGCAGTATTTT. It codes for CASGLAVPTDTQYF.

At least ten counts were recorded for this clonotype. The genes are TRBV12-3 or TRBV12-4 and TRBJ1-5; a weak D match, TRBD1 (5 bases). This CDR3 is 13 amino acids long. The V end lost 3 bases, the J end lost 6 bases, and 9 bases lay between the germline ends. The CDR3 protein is CASSLAGTQPQHF. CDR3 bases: TGTGCCAGCAGTTTGGCAGGGACTCAGCCCCAGCATTTT.

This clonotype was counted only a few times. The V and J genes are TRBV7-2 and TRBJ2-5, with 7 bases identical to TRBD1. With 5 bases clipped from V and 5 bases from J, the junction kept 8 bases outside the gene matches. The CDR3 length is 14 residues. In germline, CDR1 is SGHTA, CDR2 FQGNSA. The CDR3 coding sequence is TGTGCCAGCAGCCCGGGACAGTTTATGGAGACCCAGTACTTC. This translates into CASSPGQFMETQYF.

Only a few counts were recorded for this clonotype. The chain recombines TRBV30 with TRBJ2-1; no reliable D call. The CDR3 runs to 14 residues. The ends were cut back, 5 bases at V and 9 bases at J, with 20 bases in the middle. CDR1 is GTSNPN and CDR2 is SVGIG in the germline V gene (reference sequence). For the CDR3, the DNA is TGTGCCTGGGATAGGAAGGGTATCCCCCGTGAGCAGTTCTTC. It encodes CAWDRKGIPREQFF.

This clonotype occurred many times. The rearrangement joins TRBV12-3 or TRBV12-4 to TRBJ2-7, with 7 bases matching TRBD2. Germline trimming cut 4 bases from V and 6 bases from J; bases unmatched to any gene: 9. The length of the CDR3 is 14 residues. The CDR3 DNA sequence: TGTGCCAGCAGTTACGTAGCCCGCGGGGGCGAGCAGTACTTC. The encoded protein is CASSYVARGGEQYF.

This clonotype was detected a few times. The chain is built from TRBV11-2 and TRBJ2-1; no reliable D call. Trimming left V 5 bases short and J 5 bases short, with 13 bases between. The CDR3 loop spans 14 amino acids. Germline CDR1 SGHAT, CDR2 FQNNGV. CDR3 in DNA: TGTGCCAGCAGCCCCCTACCTTTAAACAATGAGCAGTTCTTC. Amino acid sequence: CASSPLPLNNEQFF.